These 2 T cell receptor beta chains originate from one sample sequenced in a study of T cells after yellow fever vaccination. From the 5' RACE reads, TCRdb called clonotypes with MiXCR, one entry per CDR3 protein. Of about 320,000 distinct CDR3 sequences in the sample, about 10% were seen once. The starting material was CD4+ T cells sorted from PBMCs, obtained 45 days after the yellow fever booster vaccination. The receptors originated from a man between 18 and 35 years old who received the YFV17D yellow fever vaccine.

This clonotype was picked up a small number of times. The chain carries TRBV6-4 and TRBJ2-2, with D perhaps matching TRBD1 (5 bases). The CDR3 runs to 15 residues. Trimming stripped 5 bases from V and 2 bases from J, with 12 bases between. CDR1 is MRHNA and CDR2 is SNTAGT in the germline V gene. The CDR3 bases are TGTGCCAGCAGTCTCGGACATCTTAACACCGGGGAGCTGTTTTTT. It encodes CASSLGHLNTGELFF.

V usage is TRBV12-3 or TRBV12-4 and J usage is TRBJ1-2; TRBD1 aligns across 7 bases. The junction had 7 bases not matched to a gene; V was cut back by 5 bases and J by 7 bases. The CDR3 has 13 amino acids. The CDR3 region is CASSRFRTGGYTF. In DNA, the CDR3 is TGTGCCAGCAGTCGATTTAGGACAGGTGGCTACACCTTC.